The clone carrying this TCR beta chain has more than one count but fewer than ten. Its antigen is currently unknown. This CDR3 spans 13 amino acids. CDR1 is KGHDR, CDR2 SFDVKD, per germline. The germline V and J ends were trimmed by 8 bases and 7 bases, with 13 bases remaining between them. Tregs were sorted as CD4+CD25+CD127-/low cells. Constant-region reverse primers amplified full-length variable regions, followed by semi-nested Nested Universal Primer A PCR. TCRdb re-derived calls from the 5' RACE reads in MiXCR, one entry per CDR3 protein. The data show 62,000 or so distinct CDR3 sequences, about 25% seen once. General observations from the study: The larger cohort examined one V-J beta rearrangement, not whole repertoires. Tumor memory CD4+ T cell TCR gene usage was found to cluster with blood and lymph node memory CD4+ cells and with lymph node naive CD4+ cells.

The TCR sequence derives from a female donor with breast cancer. The chain combines TRBV24-1 with TRBJ2-2; possible D gene TRBD2, 6 bases. What was sequenced was tumor-infiltrating Tregs sorted from the breast tumor. In DNA, the CDR3 is TGTGCCACCAAGGGGCCGGGAGACGGGGAGCTGTTTTTT. As protein: CATKGPGDGELFF.